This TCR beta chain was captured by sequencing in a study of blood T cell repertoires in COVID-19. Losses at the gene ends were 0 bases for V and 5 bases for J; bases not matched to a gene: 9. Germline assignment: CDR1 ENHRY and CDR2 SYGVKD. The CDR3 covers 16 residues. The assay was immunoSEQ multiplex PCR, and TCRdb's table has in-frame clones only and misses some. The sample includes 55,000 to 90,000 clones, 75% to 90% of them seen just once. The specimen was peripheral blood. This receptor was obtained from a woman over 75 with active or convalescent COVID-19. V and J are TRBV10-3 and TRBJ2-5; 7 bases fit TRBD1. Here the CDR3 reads CAISESGQEMWETQYF. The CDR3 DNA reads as TGTGCCATCAGTGAGTCTGGACAGGAAATGTGGGAGACCCAGTACTTC.